This T cell receptor (beta chain) was recorded in a study of cytomegalovirus exposure and HLA in healthy donors. Study-level background: Among about 179 million T cells, an earlier analysis found roughly 100 million unique TCR beta sequences.

Concerning this clone itself: Its target is unknown.

With 60 Vbeta and 13 Jbeta primers, the PCR was carried out. Original analysis: Unique TCR beta chains totaled some 80 million in a later count, with roughly 10 million of them shared. TCRdb keeps only in-frame clones here, not all; method: immunoSEQ multiplex PCR. V and J calls and clone size are those listed in that table; D and trimming were worked out from the DNA. Of 150,000 to 200,000 clones listed, around 80% are singletons. Germline CDR1 and CDR2: SGHTA and FQGNSA. The CDR3 contains 14 residues. V lost 5 bases and J lost 3, with 12 bases in between. The donors were healthy bone marrow donors. Whole-study results and caveats: Roughly uniform depth of sequencing across donors was assumed in presence/absence analyses.

The sequence was obtained from a human donor in good health. The rearrangement uses TRBV7-2 and TRBJ2-3; D is perhaps TRBD2 (6 bases). Sequencing was carried out using PBMCs. CDR3 protein: CASSRRLVTDTQYF. As DNA, the CDR3 is TGTGCCAGCAGCCGACGACTAGTTACAGATACGCAGTATTTT.